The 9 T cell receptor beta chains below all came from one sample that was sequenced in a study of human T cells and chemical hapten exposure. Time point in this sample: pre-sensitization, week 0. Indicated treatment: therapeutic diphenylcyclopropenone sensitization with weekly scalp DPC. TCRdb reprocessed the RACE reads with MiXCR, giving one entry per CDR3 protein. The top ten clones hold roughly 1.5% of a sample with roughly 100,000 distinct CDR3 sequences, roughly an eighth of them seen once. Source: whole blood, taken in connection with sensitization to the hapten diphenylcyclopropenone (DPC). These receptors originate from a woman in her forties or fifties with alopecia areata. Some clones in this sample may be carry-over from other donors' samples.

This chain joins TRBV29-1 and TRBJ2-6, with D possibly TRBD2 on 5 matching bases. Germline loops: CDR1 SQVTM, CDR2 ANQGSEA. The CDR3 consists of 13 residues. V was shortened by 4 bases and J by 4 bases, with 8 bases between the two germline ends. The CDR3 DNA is TGCAGCGTTGTGTCGGGAGGGGCCAACGTCCTGACTTTC. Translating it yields CSVVSGGANVLTF.

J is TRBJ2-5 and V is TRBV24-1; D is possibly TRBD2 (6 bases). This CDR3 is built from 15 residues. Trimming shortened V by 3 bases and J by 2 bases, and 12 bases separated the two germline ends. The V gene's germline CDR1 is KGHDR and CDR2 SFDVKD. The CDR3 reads CATSDAGTAQETQYF. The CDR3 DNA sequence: TGTGCCACCAGTGATGCCGGGACTGCACAAGAGACCCAGTACTTC.

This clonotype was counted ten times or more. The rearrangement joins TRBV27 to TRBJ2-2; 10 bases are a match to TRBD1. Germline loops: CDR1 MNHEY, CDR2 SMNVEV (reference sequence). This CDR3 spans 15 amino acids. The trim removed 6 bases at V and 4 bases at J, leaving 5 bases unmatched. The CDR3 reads CASSWTGGLTGELFF. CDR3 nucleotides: TGTGCCAGCAGCTGGACAGGGGGACTCACCGGGGAGCTGTTTTTT.

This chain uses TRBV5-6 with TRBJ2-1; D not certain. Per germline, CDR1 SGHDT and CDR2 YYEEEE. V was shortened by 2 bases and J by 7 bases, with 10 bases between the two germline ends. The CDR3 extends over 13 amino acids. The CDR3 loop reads CASSFAFRNEQFF. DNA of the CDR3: TGTGCCAGCAGCTTTGCTTTCCGGAATGAGCAGTTCTTC. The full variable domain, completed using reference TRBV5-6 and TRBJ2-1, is DAGVTQSPTHLIKTRGQQVTLRCSPKSGHDTVSWYQQALGQGPQFIFQYYEEEERQRGNFPDRFSGHQFPNYSSELNVNALLLGDSALYLCASSFAFRNEQFFGPGTRLTVL.

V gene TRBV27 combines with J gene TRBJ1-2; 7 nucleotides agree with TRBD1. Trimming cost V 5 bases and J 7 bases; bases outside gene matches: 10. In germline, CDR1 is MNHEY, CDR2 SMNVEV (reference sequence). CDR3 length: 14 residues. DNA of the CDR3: TGTGCCAGCAGTCCCGTGACAGGGCGACCTGGCTACACCTTC. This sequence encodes CASSPVTGRPGYTF.

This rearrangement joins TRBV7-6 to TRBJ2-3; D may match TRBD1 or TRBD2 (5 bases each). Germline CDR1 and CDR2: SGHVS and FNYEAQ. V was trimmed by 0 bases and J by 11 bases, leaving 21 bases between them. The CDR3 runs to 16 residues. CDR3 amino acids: CASSLAVSGLFAGQYF. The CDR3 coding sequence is TGTGCCAGCAGCTTAGCGGTGTCGGGGCTTTTCGCTGGGCAGTATTTT.

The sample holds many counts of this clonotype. The CDR3 loop reads CSVVGQAAEAFF. The CDR3 DNA reads TGCAGCGTTGTTGGGCAGGCCGCTGAAGCTTTCTTT. This chain joins TRBV29-1 and TRBJ1-1; D gene uncertain. The CDR3 loop spans 12 amino acids. Trimming removed 4 bases from V and 6 bases from J, with 12 bases in between. Per germline, CDR1 SQVTM and CDR2 ANQGSEA.

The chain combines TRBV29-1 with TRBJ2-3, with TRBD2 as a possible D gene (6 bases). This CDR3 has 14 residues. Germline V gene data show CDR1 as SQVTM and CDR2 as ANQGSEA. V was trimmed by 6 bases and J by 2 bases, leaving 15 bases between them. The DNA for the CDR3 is TGCAGCGTGGGAAGGGCTAGCGACACAGATACGCAGTATTTT. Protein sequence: CSVGRASDTDTQYF.

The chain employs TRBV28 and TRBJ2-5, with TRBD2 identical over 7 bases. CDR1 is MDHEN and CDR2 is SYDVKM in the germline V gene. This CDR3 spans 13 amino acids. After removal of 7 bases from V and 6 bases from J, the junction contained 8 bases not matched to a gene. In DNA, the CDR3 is TGTGCCAGCAAAAAGGGAGGGCCGAAGACCCAGTACTTC. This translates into CASKKGGPKTQYF.